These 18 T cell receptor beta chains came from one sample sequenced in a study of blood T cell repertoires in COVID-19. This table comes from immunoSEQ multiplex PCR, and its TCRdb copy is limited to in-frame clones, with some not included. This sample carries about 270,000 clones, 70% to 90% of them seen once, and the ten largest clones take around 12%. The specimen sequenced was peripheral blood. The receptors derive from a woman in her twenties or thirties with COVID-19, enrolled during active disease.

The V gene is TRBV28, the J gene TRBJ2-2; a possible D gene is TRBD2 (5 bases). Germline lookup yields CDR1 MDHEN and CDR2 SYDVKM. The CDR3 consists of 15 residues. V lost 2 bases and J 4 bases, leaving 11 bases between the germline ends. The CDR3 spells CASSLELRGTGELFF. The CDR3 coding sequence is TGTGCCAGCAGTTTAGAGCTACGGGGCACCGGGGAGCTGTTTTTT.

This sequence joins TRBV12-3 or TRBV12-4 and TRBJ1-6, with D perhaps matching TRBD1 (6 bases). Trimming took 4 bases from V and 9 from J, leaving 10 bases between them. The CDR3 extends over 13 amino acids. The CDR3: CASSSTGSSPLHF. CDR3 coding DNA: TGTGCCAGCAGTTCGACAGGTTCTTCACCCCTCCACTTT.

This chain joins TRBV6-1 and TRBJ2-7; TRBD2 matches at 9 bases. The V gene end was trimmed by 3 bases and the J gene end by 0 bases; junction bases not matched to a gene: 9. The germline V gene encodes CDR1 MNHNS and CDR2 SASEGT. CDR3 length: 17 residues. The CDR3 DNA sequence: TGTGCCAGCAGTGAGGTGTTAGCGGGGGCTAGCTCCTACGAGCAGTACTTC. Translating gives CASSEVLAGASSYEQYF.

The CDR3 loop reads CASRNGGAGSQETQYF. CDR3 sequence (DNA): TGTGCCAGCAGGAACGGGGGGGCCGGATCTCAAGAGACCCAGTACTTC. The rearrangement joins TRBV2 to TRBJ2-5; 8 nucleotides line up with TRBD2. V lost 6 bases to trimming and J lost 2 bases; unmatched junction nucleotides: 11. This CDR3 spans 16 amino acids. CDR1 and CDR2 (germline): SNHLY, FYNNEI.

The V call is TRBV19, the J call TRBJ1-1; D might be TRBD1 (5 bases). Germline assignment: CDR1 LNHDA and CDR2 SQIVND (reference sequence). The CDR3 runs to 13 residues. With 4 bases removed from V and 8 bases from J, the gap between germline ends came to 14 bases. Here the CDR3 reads CASSRREGREAFF. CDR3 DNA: TGTGCCAGTAGTAGACGGGAGGGGAGGGAAGCTTTCTTT.

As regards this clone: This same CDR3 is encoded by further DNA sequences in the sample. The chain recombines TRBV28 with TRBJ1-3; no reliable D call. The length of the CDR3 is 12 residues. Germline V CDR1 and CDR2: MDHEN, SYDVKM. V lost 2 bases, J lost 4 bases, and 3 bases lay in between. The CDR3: CASSLRGNTIYF. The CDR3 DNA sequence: TGTGCCAGCAGTTTACGGGGAAACACCATATATTTT.

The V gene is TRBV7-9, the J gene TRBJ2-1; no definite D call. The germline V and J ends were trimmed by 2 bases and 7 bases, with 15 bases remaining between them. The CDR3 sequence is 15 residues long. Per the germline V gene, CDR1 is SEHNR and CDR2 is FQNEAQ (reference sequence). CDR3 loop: CASSLIRGKRNEQFF. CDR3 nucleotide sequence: TGTGCCAGCAGCTTAATCCGAGGAAAGAGGAATGAGCAGTTCTTC.

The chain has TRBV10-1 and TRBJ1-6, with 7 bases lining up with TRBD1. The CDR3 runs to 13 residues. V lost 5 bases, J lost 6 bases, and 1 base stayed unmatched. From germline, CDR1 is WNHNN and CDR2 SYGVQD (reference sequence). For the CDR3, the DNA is TGCGCCAGCAGTAGGGACAGTAATTCACCCCTCCACTTT. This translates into CASSRDSNSPLHF.

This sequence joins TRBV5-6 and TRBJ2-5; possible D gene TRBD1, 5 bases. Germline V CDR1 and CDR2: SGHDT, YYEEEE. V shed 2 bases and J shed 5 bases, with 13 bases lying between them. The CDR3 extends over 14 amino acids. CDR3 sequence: CASSFPAGKETQYF. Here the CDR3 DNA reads TGTGCCAGCAGCTTTCCGGCAGGGAAGGAGACCCAGTACTTC.

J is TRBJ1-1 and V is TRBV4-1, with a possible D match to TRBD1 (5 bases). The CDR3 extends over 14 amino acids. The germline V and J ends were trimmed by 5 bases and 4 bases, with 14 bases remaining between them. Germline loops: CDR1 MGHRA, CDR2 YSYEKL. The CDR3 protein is CASSSVREGTEAFF. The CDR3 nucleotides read TGCGCCAGCAGCTCGGTCAGGGAGGGCACTGAAGCTTTCTTT.

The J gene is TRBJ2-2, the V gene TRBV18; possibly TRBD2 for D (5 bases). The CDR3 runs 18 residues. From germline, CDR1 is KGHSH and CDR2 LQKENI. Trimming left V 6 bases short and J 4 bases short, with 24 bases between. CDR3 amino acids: CASSRRTEIGPSTGELFF. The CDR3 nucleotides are TGTGCCAGCTCCCGGAGGACGGAAATCGGCCCGAGCACCGGGGAGCTGTTTTTT.

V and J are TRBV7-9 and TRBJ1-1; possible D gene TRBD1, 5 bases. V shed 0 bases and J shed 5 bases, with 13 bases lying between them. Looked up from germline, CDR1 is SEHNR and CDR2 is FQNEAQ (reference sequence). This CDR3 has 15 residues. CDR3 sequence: CASSLAVGGGTEAFF. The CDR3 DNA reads TGTGCCAGCAGCTTAGCGGTAGGTGGGGGGACTGAAGCTTTCTTT.

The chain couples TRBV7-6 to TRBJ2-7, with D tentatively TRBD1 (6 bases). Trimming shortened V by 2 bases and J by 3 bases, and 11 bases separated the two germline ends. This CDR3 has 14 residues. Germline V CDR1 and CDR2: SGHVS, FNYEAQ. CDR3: CASSLRGSHYEQYF. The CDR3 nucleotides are TGTGCCAGCAGCTTAAGGGGGTCCCACTACGAGCAGTACTTC.

CDR3 nucleotides: TGCGCCAGCAGCCAAGATCTAATACTAGTGGCGGGGGCCCGCTACGAGCAGTACTTC. It is translated as CASSQDLILVAGARYEQYF. This chain uses TRBV4-1 with TRBJ2-7, with a possible D match to TRBD2 (7 bases). The CDR3 covers 19 residues. The germline V gene encodes CDR1 MGHRA and CDR2 YSYEKL. V was shortened by 0 bases and J by 3 bases, with 24 bases between the two germline ends.

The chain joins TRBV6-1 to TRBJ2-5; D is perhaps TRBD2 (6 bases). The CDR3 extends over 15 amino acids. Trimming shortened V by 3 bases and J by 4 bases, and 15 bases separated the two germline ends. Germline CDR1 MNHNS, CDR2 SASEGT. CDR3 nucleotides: TGTGCCAGCAGTGATTGGAACTCCGGGGGAGAGACCCAGTACTTC. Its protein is CASSDWNSGGETQYF.

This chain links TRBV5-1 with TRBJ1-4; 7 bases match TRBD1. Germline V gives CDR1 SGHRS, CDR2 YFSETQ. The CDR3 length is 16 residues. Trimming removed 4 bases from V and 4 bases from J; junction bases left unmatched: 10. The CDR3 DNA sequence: TGCGCCAGCAGCCCGACAGGGTTGATCGTTAATGAAAAACTGTTTTTT. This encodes CASSPTGLIVNEKLFF.

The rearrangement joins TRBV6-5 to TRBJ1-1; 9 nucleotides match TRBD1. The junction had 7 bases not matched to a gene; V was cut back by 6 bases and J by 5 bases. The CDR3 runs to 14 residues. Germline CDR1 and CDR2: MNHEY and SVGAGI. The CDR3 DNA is TGTGCCAGCAGGGCCGGGACAGGGTTAACTGAAGCTTTCTTT. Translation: CASRAGTGLTEAFF.

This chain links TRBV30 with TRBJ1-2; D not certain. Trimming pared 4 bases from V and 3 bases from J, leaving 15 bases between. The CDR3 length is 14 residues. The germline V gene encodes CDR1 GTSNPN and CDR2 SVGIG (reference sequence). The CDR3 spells CAWNREFGDYGYTF. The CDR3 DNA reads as TGTGCCTGGAACCGGGAATTTGGGGACTATGGCTACACCTTC.